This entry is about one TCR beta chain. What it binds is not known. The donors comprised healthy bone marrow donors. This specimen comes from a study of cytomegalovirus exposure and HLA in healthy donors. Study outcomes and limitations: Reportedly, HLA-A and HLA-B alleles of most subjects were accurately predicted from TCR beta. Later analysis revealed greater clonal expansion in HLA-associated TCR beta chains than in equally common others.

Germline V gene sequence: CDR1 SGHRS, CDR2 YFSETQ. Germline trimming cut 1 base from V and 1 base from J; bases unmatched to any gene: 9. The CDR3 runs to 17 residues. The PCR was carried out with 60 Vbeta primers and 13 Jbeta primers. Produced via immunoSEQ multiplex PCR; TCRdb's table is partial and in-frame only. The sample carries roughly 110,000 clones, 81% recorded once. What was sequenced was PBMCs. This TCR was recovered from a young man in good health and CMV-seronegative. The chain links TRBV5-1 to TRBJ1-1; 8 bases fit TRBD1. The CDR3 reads CASSLRWDRTGNTEAFF. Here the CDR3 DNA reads TGCGCCAGCAGCTTGAGATGGGACAGGACGGGGAACACTGAAGCTTTCTTT.